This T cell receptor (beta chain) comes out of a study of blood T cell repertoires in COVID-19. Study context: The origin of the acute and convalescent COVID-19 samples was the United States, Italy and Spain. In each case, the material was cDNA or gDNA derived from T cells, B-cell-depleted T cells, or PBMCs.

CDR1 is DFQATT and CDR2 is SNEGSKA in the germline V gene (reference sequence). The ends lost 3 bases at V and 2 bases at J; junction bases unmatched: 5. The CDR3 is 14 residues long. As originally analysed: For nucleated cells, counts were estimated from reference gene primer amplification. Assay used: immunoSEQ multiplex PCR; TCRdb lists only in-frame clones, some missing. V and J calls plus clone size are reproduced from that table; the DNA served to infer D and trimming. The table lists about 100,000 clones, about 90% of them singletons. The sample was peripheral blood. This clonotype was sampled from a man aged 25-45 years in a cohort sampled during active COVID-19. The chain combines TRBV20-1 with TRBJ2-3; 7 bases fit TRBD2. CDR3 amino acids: CSASGGGNTDTQYF. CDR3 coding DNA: TGCAGTGCTAGTGGGGGGGGGAACACAGATACGCAGTATTTT.